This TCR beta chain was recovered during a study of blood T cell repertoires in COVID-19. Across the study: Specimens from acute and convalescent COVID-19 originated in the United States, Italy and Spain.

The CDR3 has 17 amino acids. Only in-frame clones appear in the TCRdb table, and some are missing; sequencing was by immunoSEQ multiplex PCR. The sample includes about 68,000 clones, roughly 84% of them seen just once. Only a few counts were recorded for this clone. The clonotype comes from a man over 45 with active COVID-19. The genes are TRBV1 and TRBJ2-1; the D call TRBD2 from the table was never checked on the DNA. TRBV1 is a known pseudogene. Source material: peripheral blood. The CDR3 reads CTSSQRWGGPSYNEQFF. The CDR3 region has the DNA TGCACCAGCAGCCAGCGATGGGGGGGCCCCTCCTACAATGAGCAGTTCTTC.